The 23 T cell receptor beta chains listed next were all sequenced from one sample in a study of cytomegalovirus exposure and HLA in healthy donors. The primer mix had 60 Vbeta and 13 Jbeta primers. Assay: immunoSEQ multiplex PCR; the TCRdb copy retains only in-frame clones and omits some. This table holds roughly 200,000 clones, roughly 12% found once. Material: PBMCs. Receptor source: a man between 50 and 59 years old in good health and CMV-seropositive.

Here the CDR3 DNA reads TGTGCCAGCAGCTTGGTGGGGGGGCAGCATCCCTACGAGCAGTACGTC. As protein: CASSLVGGQHPYEQYV. The genes are TRBV5-6 and TRBJ2-7; perhaps TRBD2 as D (7 bases). The V and J ends lost 0 bases and 2 bases respectively, with 15 bases between them. The CDR3 covers 16 residues. Germline V gene lookup returns CDR1 SGHDT and CDR2 YYEEEE.

The chain has TRBV30 and TRBJ2-1; 10 bases align to TRBD1. The CDR3 has 14 residues. Trimming removed 4 bases from V and 2 bases from J; junction bases left unmatched: 2. CDR1 is GTSNPN and CDR2 is SVGIG in the germline V gene (reference sequence). The CDR3 DNA follows: TGTGCCTGGATCGGGACAGGGGCCTACAATGAGCAGTTCTTC. Residues: CAWIGTGAYNEQFF.

This clone was picked up many times. The V gene is TRBV7-2, the J gene TRBJ2-3, with 8 positions matching TRBD1. CDR3 length: 14 amino acids. CDR1 and CDR2 (germline): SGHTA, FQGNSA. After removal of 4 bases from V and 4 bases from J, the junction contained 4 bases not matched to a gene. CDR3 in DNA: TGTGCCAGCAGCTCCGACAGGGGAGCAGATACGCAGTATTTT. This gives the protein CASSSDRGADTQYF.

This clone has a single count. The chain carries TRBV5-4 and TRBJ2-1, with 11 bases lining up with TRBD2. V shed 0 bases and J 9 bases; nucleotides not matched to a gene: 8. This CDR3 spans 16 amino acids. In germline, CDR1 is SGHNT, CDR2 YYREEE (reference sequence). This CDR3 is CASSLDPASGGREQFF. For the CDR3, the DNA is TGTGCCAGCAGCTTGGATCCGGCTAGCGGGGGGCGTGAGCAGTTCTTC. The full variable domain, completed using reference TRBV5-4 and TRBJ2-1, is ETGVTQSPTHLIKTRGQQVTLRCSSQSGHNTVSWYQQALGQGPQFIFQYYREEENGRGNFPPRFSGLQFPNYSSELNVNALELDDSALYLCASSLDPASGGREQFFGPGTRLTVL.

V gene TRBV7-2 combines with J gene TRBJ2-2, with D possibly TRBD2 on 5 matching bases. The ends were cut back, 5 bases at V and 0 bases at J, with 16 bases in the middle. The germline V gene encodes CDR1 SGHTA and CDR2 FQGNSA. There are 17 residues in the CDR3. In DNA, the CDR3 is TGTGCCAGCAGCCCTAGCACCTACGCCGCGAACACCGGGGAGCTGTTTTTT. Translating gives CASSPSTYAANTGELFF.

This clone was picked up a small number of times. CDR3 coding DNA: TGTGCCTGGAGTGTGGGTAGCTCAGGGGACAATGAGCAGTTCTTC. Translation gives CAWSVGSSGDNEQFF. This chain links TRBV30 with TRBJ2-1; weak D call: TRBD1 (6 bases). Germline V gene lookup returns CDR1 GTSNPN and CDR2 SVGIG (reference sequence). The CDR3 has 15 amino acids. The V and J ends lost 0 bases and 5 bases respectively, with 14 bases between them.

The chain combines TRBV7-2 with TRBJ2-7; 7 bases map to TRBD2. The CDR3 consists of 14 residues. V lost 1 base, J lost 2 bases, and 2 bases stayed unmatched. Looked up from germline, CDR1 is SGHTA and CDR2 is FQGNSA. The CDR3 loop is CASSLGLAAYEQYF. The CDR3 region has the DNA TGTGCCAGCAGCTTAGGGCTAGCGGCCTACGAGCAGTACTTC. Drawing the rest from reference TRBV7-2 and TRBJ2-7, the complete variable domain is GAGVSQSPSNKVTEKGKDVELRCDPISGHTALYWYRQSLGQGLEFLIYFQGNSAPDKSGLPSDRFSAERTGGSVSTLTIQRTQQEDSAVYLCASSLGLAAYEQYFGPGTRLTVT.

This clone was detected a few times. This chain uses TRBV18 with TRBJ1-6; a possible D gene is TRBD1 (5 bases). The germline CDR1 and CDR2 sequences are KGHSH and LQKENI. V lost 5 bases, J lost 7 bases, and 15 bases lay in between. This CDR3 comprises 15 residues. CDR3 sequence: CASSKDIILNSPLHF. In DNA, the CDR3 is TGTGCCAGCTCAAAGGACATCATTTTGAATTCACCCCTCCACTTT. Combining the CDR3 with reference TRBV18 and TRBJ1-6 gives the whole variable domain NAGVMQNPRHLVRRRGQEARLRCSPMKGHSHVYWYRQLPEEGLKFMVYLQKENIIDESGMPKERFSAEFPKEGPSILRIQQVVRGDSAAYFCASSKDIILNSPLHFGNGTRLTVT.

The genes are TRBV4-2 and TRBJ1-2; possibly TRBD1 for D (5 bases). The V gene's germline CDR1 is LGHNA and CDR2 YNFKEQ. With 0 bases removed from V and 4 bases from J, the gap between germline ends came to 9 bases. This CDR3 contains 14 residues. CDR3 loop: CASSQEQASYGYTF. The DNA of the CDR3 is TGTGCCAGCAGCCAAGAACAGGCCTCCTATGGCTACACCTTC.

The chain couples TRBV28 to TRBJ2-5, with TRBD1 as a possible D gene (5 bases). The CDR3 is 14 amino acids. V was shortened by 7 bases and J by 4 bases, with 16 bases between the two germline ends. Per germline, CDR1 MDHEN and CDR2 SYDVKM. The CDR3 DNA is TGTGCCAGCACTCCTGGACACCCCGGAGAGACCCAGTACTTC. Translated: CASTPGHPGETQYF.

CDR3 in amino acids: CATSPTGRTDTQYF. The CDR3 coding sequence is TGTGCCACCAGCCCAACAGGTCGCACAGATACGCAGTATTTT. The chain uses TRBV15 and TRBJ2-3, with a weak D call TRBD1 (5 bases). Germline values: CDR1 LNHNV, CDR2 YYDKDF (reference sequence). The germline V and J ends were trimmed by 5 bases and 1 base, with 10 bases remaining between them. The CDR3 runs to 14 residues.

V is TRBV5-4 and J is TRBJ2-2; D may be TRBD2 (7 bases). Between the trimmed V and J ends, which lost 4 bases and 7 bases, there was a span of 23 bases. This CDR3 spans 17 amino acids. Germline CDR1 and CDR2: SGHNT and YYREEE (reference sequence). CDR3: CASSPEAGGPKFGELFF. Written as DNA, the CDR3 is TGTGCCAGCAGCCCCGAGGCCGGGGGGCCGAAATTCGGGGAGCTGTTTTTT.

This clone has more than one count but fewer than ten. The chain links TRBV7-9 to TRBJ2-5; TRBD1 aligns across 7 bases. The CDR3 runs 15 residues. After removal of 5 bases from V and 5 bases from J, the junction contained 11 bases not matched to a gene. The germline gives CDR1 SEHNR, CDR2 FQNEAQ (reference sequence). CDR3 loop: CASSKTTGAWETQYF. The DNA for the CDR3 is TGTGCCAGCAGCAAGACCACAGGGGCTTGGGAGACCCAGTACTTC.

The rearrangement links TRBV2 to TRBJ2-5, with 9 bases aligning to TRBD1. The V gene's germline CDR1 is SNHLY and CDR2 FYNNEI. V shed 6 bases and J 3 bases; nucleotides not matched to a gene: 5. The length of the CDR3 is 14 residues. DNA for the CDR3: TGTGCCAGCAGCACGGACAGGGGTGAAGAGACCCAGTACTTC. Its protein is CASSTDRGEETQYF.

The gene calls are TRBV28 and TRBJ2-3, with D possibly being TRBD2 (7 bases). CDR1 is MDHEN and CDR2 is SYDVKM in the germline V gene. Trimming left V 5 bases short and J 7 bases short, with 16 bases between. The CDR3 extends over 14 amino acids. In nucleotides, the CDR3 is TGTGCCAGCAGTATTGGGGCGGGGGCAAATACGCAGTATTTT. Its protein product is CASSIGAGANTQYF.

There are a few counts of this clone. This chain uses TRBV4-2 with TRBJ1-1; D is perhaps TRBD1 (5 bases). The CDR3 has 12 amino acids. Trimming shortened V by 0 bases and J by 14 bases, and 13 bases separated the two germline ends. Germline CDR1 and CDR2: LGHNA and YNFKEQ. The CDR3 DNA sequence: TGTGCCAGCAGCCAAGATAGGGCAGGGAGGTTCTTT. Translated: CASSQDRAGRFF.

The chain has TRBV7-2 and TRBJ1-5, with D tentatively TRBD1 (6 bases). With 3 bases removed from V and 5 bases from J, the gap between germline ends came to 11 bases. Germline CDR1 and CDR2: SGHTA and FQGNSA. This CDR3 is 14 amino acids long. Here the CDR3 reads CASSFKPGDQPQHF. Here the CDR3 DNA reads TGTGCCAGCAGCTTCAAACCAGGGGATCAGCCCCAGCATTTT.

This clone came up a few times. This sequence joins TRBV7-2 and TRBJ2-3, with D perhaps TRBD2 (7 bases). CDR1 is SGHTA, CDR2 FQGNSA, per germline. The CDR3 is 15 amino acids. Trimming took off 0 bases at V and 5 bases at J, with 12 bases between the two ends. CDR3 region: CASSLAGGPGDTQYF. The CDR3 nucleotides are TGTGCCAGCAGCTTAGCGGGGGGGCCCGGAGATACGCAGTATTTT.

This clone turned up a few times. The chain combines TRBV19 with TRBJ1-1; 9 nucleotides align to TRBD1. V dropped 4 bases and J dropped 2; count of bases not matched to a gene: 2. CDR1 is LNHDA and CDR2 is SQIVND in the germline V gene (reference sequence). CDR3 length: 14 residues. The chain's CDR3 is CASSTTGGNTEAFF. In DNA, the CDR3 is TGTGCCAGTAGTACGACAGGGGGAAACACTGAAGCTTTCTTT.

This clone was seen a few times. The V gene is TRBV11-3, the J gene TRBJ2-2; D remains unclear. V lost 1 base and J 8 bases, leaving 8 bases between the germline ends. The CDR3 has 13 amino acids. CDR1 is SGHNT and CDR2 is YENEEA in the germline V gene. CDR3 bases: TGTGCCAGCAGCTTAGGTAGCCCAGGGGAGCTGTTTTTT. Encoded protein: CASSLGSPGELFF.

This clone was picked up a small number of times. V gene TRBV2 combines with J gene TRBJ2-3, with unresolved D. The CDR3 is made up of 16 amino acids. Trimming pared 6 bases from V and 0 bases from J, leaving 16 bases between. Germline V lookup: CDR1 SNHLY, CDR2 FYNNEI. Here the CDR3 reads CASSATSRLSTDTQYF. The CDR3 nucleotides are TGTGCCAGCAGCGCCACCTCGAGGTTAAGCACAGATACGCAGTATTTT.

This CDR3 reads CASSFRVTNTGELFF. CDR3 DNA: TGTGCCAGTAGTTTCAGGGTAACTAACACCGGGGAGCTGTTTTTT. J is TRBJ2-2 and V is TRBV19; the D gene is possibly TRBD1 (5 bases). Germline V CDR1 and CDR2: LNHDA, SQIVND (reference sequence). Trimming stripped 5 bases from V and 2 bases from J, with 12 bases between. The CDR3 extends over 15 amino acids.

A few counts support this clone. The gene calls are TRBV28 and TRBJ2-6, with D maybe TRBD1 (5 bases). Between the trimmed V and J ends, which lost 2 bases and 4 bases, there was a span of 9 bases. The CDR3 contains 15 residues. CDR1 is MDHEN, CDR2 SYDVKM, per germline. The CDR3: CASSLIGVGANVLTF. The CDR3 DNA sequence: TGTGCCAGCAGTTTAATAGGGGTCGGGGCCAACGTCCTGACTTTC.